Below, one TCR beta chain is given with its context. Its specificity is not known. The V gene end was trimmed by 3 bases and the J gene end by 5 bases; junction bases not matched to a gene: 8. Germline V gene lookup returns CDR1 MDHEN and CDR2 SYDVKM. The CDR3 contains 15 residues. The PCR employed 60 Vbeta primers together with 13 Jbeta primers. Study processing details: Per a later analysis, the number of unique TCR beta chains was some 82 million, of which some 10 million were shared. The data were produced by immunoSEQ multiplex PCR, yet TCRdb's version contains in-frame clones alone and is incomplete. The D gene and trimming were derived from the DNA, and the V and J assignments and clone size from that table. This repertoire shows over 250,000 clones, 72% found once; its top ten account for under 3%. This sample is drawn from a study of cytomegalovirus exposure and HLA in healthy donors. Study outcomes and limitations: Later findings reportedly placed an Asian-associated ancestry cluster below the approximately 670-donor mean for N-insertions. Through in vitro validation, three CMV-associated chains were shown to be specific for CMV antigens.

The receptor was isolated from a female donor in good health and CMV-seronegative. The sample taken for sequencing was PBMCs. The V gene is TRBV28, the J gene TRBJ2-7; TRBD1 agrees at 9 bases. The CDR3 is CASSLIGTGKHEQYF. The CDR3, as DNA: TGTGCCAGCAGTTTGATCGGGACAGGGAAACACGAGCAGTACTTC.